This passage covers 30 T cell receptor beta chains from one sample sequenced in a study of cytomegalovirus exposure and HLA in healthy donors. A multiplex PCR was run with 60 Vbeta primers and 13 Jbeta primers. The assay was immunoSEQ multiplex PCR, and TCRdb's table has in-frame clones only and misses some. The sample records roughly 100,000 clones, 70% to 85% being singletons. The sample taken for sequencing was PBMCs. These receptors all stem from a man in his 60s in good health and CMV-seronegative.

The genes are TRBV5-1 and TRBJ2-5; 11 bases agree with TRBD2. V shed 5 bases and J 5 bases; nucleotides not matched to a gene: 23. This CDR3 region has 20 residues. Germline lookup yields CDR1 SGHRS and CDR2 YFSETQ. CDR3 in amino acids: CASSQPGLAVPGYPMETQYF. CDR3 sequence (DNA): TGCGCCAGCAGTCAACCGGGACTAGCGGTCCCGGGTTACCCGATGGAGACCCAGTACTTC.

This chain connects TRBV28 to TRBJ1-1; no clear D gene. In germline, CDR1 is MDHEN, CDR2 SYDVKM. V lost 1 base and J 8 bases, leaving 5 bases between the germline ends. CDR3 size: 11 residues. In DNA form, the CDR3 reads TGTGCCAGCAGTTTATCCTTCGAAGCTTTCTTT. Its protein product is CASSLSFEAFF.

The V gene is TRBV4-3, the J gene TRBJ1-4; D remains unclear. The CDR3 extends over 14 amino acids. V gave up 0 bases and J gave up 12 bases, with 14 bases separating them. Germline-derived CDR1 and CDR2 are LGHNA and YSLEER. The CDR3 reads CASSQETRSNELFF. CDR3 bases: TGCGCCAGCAGCCAAGAGACGCGGTCCAACGAACTGTTTTTT.

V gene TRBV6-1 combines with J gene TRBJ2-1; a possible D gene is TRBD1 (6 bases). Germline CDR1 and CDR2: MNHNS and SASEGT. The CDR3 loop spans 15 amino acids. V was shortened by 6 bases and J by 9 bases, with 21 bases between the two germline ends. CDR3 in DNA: TGTGCCAGCAGAGAACCGGGACAAGCTCGAATTGAGCAGTTCTTC. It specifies CASREPGQARIEQFF.

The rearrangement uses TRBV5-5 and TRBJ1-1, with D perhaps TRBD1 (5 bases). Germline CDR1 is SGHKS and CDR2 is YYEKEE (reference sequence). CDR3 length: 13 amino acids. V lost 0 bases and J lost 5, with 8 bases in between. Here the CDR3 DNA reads TGTGCCAGCAGCTTGGAGGGGCGAACTGAAGCTTTCTTT. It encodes CASSLEGRTEAFF.

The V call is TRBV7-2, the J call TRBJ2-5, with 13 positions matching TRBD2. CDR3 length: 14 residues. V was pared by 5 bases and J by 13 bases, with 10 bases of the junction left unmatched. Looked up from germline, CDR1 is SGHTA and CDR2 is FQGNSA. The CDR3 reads CASSPRTSGGLLYF. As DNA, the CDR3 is TGTGCCAGCAGCCCAAGGACTAGCGGGGGACTTCTGTACTTC.

The CDR3 loop is CASSIRDIHGYTF. The DNA of the CDR3 is TGTGCCAGCAGTATCCGGGACATCCATGGCTACACCTTC. This chain connects TRBV28 to TRBJ1-2, with D tentatively TRBD1 (6 bases). CDR3 length: 13 residues. Trimming removed 5 bases from V and 6 bases from J, with 13 bases in between. Germline V CDR1 and CDR2: MDHEN, SYDVKM.

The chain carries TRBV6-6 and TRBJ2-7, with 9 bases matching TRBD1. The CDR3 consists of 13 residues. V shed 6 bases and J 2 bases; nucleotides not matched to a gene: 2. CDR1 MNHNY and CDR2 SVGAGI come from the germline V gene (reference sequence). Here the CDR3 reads CASRGDRAYEQYV. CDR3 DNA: TGTGCCAGCAGGGGGGACAGGGCCTACGAGCAGTACGTC.

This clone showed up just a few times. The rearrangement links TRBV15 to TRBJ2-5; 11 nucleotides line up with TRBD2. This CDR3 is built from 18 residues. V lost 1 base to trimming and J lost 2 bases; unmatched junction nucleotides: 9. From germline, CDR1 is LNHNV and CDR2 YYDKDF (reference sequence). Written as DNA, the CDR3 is TGTGCCACCAGCAGAGGGTCGGCTAGCGGGGGGAAGCAAGAGACCCAGTACTTC. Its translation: CATSRGSASGGKQETQYF.

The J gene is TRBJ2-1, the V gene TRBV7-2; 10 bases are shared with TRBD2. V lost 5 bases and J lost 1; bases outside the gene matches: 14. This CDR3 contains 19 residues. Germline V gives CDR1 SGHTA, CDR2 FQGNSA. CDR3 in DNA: TGTGCCAGCAGCCGTTCGAGGGTAGCGGGGGGAAGGTCCTACAATGAGCAGTTCTTC. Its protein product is CASSRSRVAGGRSYNEQFF.

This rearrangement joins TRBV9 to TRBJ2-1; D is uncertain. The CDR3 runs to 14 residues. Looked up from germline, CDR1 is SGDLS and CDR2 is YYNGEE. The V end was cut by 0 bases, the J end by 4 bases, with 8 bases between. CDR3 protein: CASSVDTVYNEQFF. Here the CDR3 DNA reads TGTGCCAGCAGCGTAGATACGGTTTACAATGAGCAGTTCTTC.

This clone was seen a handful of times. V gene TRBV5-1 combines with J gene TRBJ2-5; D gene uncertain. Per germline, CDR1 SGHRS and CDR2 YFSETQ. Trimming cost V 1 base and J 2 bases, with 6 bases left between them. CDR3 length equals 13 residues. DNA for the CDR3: TGCGCCAGCAGCTTGTTTCAGCAAGAGACCCAGTACTTC. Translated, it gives CASSLFQQETQYF.

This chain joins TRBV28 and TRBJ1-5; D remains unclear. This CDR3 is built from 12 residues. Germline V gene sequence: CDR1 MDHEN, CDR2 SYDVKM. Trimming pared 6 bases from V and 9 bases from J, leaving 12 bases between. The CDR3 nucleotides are TGTGCCAGCAGCCAGTTACATCTGCCCCAGCATTTT. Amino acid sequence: CASSQLHLPQHF.

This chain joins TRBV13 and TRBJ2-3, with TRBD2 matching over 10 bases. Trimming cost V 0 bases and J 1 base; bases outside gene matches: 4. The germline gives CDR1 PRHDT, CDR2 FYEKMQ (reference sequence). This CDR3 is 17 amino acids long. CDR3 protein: CASSLGLTSGGTDTQYF. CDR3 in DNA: TGTGCCAGCAGCTTAGGCCTAACTAGCGGGGGCACAGATACGCAGTATTTT.

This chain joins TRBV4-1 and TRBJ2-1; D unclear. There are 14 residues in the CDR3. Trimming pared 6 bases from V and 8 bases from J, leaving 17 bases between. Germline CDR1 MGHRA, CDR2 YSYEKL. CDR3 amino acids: CASREVSPKYEQFF. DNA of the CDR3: TGCGCCAGCAGAGAGGTGAGTCCCAAGTATGAGCAGTTCTTC.

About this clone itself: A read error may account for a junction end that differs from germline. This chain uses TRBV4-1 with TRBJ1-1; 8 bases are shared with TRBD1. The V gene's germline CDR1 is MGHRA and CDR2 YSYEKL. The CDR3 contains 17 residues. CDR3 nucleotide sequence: TGCGCCAGCAGCCAAGATTGGGTCAGGGGGCTGAACGCTGAAGCTTTCTTT. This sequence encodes CASSQDWVRGLNAEAFF.

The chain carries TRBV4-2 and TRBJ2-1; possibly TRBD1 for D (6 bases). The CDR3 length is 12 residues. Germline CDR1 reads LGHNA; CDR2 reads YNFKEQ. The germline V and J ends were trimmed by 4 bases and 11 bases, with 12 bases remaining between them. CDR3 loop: CASSRDGTQQFF. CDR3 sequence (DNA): TGTGCCAGCAGCCGAGACGGGACACAGCAGTTCTTC.

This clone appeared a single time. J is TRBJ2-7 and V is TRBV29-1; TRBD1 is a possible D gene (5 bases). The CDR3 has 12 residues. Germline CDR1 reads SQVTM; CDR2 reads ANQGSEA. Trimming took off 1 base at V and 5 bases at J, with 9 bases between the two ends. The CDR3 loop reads CSVEVQGHEQYF. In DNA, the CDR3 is TGCAGCGTTGAAGTCCAGGGCCACGAGCAGTACTTC.

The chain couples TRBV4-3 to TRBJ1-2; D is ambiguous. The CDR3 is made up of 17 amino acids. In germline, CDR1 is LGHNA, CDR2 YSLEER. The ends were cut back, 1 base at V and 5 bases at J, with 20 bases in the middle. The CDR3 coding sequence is TGCGCCAGCAGCCAAGTTTCGGGTTTAGCGGCAGGTTATGGCTACACCTTC. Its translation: CASSQVSGLAAGYGYTF.

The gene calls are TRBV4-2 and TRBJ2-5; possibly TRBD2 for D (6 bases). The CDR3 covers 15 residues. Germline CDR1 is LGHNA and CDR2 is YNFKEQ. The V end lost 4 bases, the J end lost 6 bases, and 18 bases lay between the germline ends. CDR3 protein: CASSPTEGQDQTQYF. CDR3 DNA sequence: TGTGCCAGCAGCCCAACGGAGGGGCAGGATCAGACCCAGTACTTC.

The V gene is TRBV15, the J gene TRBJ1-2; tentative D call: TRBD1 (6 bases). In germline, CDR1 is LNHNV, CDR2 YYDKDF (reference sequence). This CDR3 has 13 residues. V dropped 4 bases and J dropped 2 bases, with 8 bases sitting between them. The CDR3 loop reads CATSMDRNYGYTF. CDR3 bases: TGTGCCACCAGCATGGACAGAAACTATGGCTACACCTTC.

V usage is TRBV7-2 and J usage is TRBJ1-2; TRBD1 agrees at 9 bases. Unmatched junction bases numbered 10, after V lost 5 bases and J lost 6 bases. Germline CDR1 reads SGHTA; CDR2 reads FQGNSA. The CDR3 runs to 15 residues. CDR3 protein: CASSPGQGRGNGYTF. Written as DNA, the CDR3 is TGTGCCAGCAGCCCGGGACAGGGTAGAGGGAATGGCTACACCTTC.

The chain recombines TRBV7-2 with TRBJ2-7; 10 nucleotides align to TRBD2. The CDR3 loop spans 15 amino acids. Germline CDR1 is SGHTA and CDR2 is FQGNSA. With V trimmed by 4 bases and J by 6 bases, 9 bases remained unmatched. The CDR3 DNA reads TGTGCCAGCAGCTCATCTCCGCTAGCGGGGGCCGAGCAGTACTTC. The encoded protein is CASSSSPLAGAEQYF.

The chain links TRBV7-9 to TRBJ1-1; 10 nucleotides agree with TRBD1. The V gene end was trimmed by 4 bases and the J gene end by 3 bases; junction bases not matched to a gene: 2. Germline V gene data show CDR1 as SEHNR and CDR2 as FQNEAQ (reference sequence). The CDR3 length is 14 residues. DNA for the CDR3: TGTGCCAGCAGCTCTGGACAGGGGGACACTGAAGCTTTCTTT. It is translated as CASSSGQGDTEAFF.

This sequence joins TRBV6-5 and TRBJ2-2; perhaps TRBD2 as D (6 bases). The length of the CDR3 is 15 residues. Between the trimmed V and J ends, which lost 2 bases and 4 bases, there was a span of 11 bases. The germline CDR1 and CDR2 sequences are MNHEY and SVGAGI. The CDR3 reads CASSYRLVSTGELFF. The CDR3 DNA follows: TGTGCCAGCAGTTACCGACTAGTGAGCACCGGGGAGCTGTTTTTT.

CDR3 sequence: CASSLPGSYNEQFF. DNA of the CDR3: TGCGCCAGCAGCTTGCCCGGGTCCTACAATGAGCAGTTCTTC. J is TRBJ2-1 and V is TRBV5-1; D unresolved. This CDR3 has 14 amino acids. Trimming shortened V by 1 base and J by 1 base, and 6 bases separated the two germline ends. CDR1 is SGHRS, CDR2 YFSETQ, per germline.

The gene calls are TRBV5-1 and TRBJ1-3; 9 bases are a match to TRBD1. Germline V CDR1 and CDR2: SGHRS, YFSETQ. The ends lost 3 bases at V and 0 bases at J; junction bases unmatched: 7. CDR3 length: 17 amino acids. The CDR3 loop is CASSSGTGSSSGNTIYF. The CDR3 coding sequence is TGCGCCAGCAGCTCCGGGACAGGGTCGAGCTCTGGAAACACCATATATTTT.

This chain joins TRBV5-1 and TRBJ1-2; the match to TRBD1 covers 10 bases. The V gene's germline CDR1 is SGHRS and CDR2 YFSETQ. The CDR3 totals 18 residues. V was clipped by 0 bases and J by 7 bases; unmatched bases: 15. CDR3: CASSLEGQGSRRYGGYTF. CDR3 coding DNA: TGCGCCAGCAGCTTGGAGGGACAGGGGAGCCGTCGGTACGGTGGCTACACCTTC.

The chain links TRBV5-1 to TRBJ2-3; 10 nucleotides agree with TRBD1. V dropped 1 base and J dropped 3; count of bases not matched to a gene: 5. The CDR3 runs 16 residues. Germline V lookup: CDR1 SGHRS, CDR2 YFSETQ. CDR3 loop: CASSLLGTGATDTQYF. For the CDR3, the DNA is TGCGCCAGCAGCTTGCTCGGGACAGGGGCGACAGATACGCAGTATTTT.

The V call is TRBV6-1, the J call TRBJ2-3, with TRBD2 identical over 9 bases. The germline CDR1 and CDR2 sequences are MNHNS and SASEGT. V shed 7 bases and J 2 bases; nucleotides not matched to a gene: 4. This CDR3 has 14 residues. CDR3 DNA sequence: TGTGCCAGCACCCTAGCGGGGATCACAGATACGCAGTATTTT. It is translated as CASTLAGITDTQYF.